Listed below are T cell receptor beta chains from one sample, sequenced in a study of shared clonotypes between healthy human individuals. Sequenced by immunoSEQ multiplex PCR; TCRdb stores in-frame clones only, minus some. This sample yields roughly 200,000 clones, of which about 66% are seen a single time; more than 9% belongs to the top ten. Source material: memory CD4+ T cells sorted from blood. The receptors stem from a man aged 25 to 45 in good health. The CDR3 runs from the conserved cysteine through the conserved F or W. D genes are given only for firm matches. Not all rows give a size; the values are once, few, many and, for expanded clones, a class.

>TRBJ2-1|-|TRBV5-4|-
TGTGCCAGCAGCTTGGGGGGGACTGGCCCTCTCAATGAGCAGTTCTTC
CASSLGGTGPLNEQFF
>TRBJ1-2|many|TRBV19|TRBD1
TGTGCCAGTAGGACAGGGAACTATGGCTACACCTTC
CASRTGNYGYTF
>TRBJ2-5|-|TRBV2|-
TGTGCCAGCAGTAAGGCCGACACCCCGAAGGAGACCCAGTACTTC
CASSKADTPKETQYF
>TRBJ1-1|-|TRBV7-8|TRBD1
TGTGCCAGCGCAAAGGGGGACTGGGACAGGAAAACTGAAGCTTTCTTT
CASAKGDWDRKTEAFF
>TRBJ1-2|-|TRBV7-2|-
TGTGCCAGCAGCTTAGTGGCGGAGACGGGGCCCTACACCTTC
CASSLVAETGPYTF
>TRBJ2-6|-|TRBV28|-
TGTGCCAGCAGTTTACTTGGGGCTCCTGGGGCCAACGTCCTGACTTTC
CASSLLGAPGANVLTF
>TRBJ1-2|-|TRBV28|-
TGTGCCAGCGCCACTCCCCGGACCCCTACTAATGGCTACACCTTC
CASATPRTPTNGYTF
>TRBJ2-1|-|TRBV7-2|-
TGTGCCAGCAGCCGCGGGGTTTTGGATGAGCAGTTCTTC
CASSRGVLDEQFF
>TRBJ2-4|-|TRBV7-2|-
TGTGCCAGCAGCCCGAAAGTTCTAGCCAAAAACATTCAGTACTTC
CASSPKVLAKNIQYF
>TRBJ2-7|-|TRBV7-8|TRBD2
TGTGCCAGCAGCCCGCTAGCGGGTACGAGCTCCTACGAGCAGTACTTC
CASSPLAGTSSYEQYF
>TRBJ1-2|-|TRBV11-3|-
TGTGCCAGCAGCTCCTCTCGTAAGCCCCATGGCTACACCTTC
CASSSSRKPHGYTF
>TRBJ2-7|-|TRBV7-9|TRBD1
TGTGCCAGCGGTGGACAGGGTCTCTACGAGCAGTACTTC
CASGGQGLYEQYF
>TRBJ2-3|-|TRBV5-1|TRBD1
TGCGCCAGCAGTCCACTTGGGACAGGTACGCAGTATTTT
CASSPLGTGTQYF
>TRBJ1-2|few|TRBV28|-
TGTGCCAGCAGTTTCGAGGACAGACTGAACTATGGCTACACCTTC
CASSFEDRLNYGYTF
>TRBJ2-5|once|TRBV5-1|-
TGCGCCAGCAGCGCCACCGGGGCTTGGGGGGAGACCCAGTACTTC
CASSATGAWGETQYF
>TRBJ2-5|many|TRBV5-1|TRBD1
TGCGCCAGCAGCCGGGAAGGGGGCGTCGAGACCCAGTACTTC
CASSREGGVETQYF
>TRBJ2-7|few|TRBV7-2|-
TGTGCCAGCAGCTACGCCGAAGTTACCCAGTCCTACGAGCAGTACTTC
CASSYAEVTQSYEQYF
>TRBJ2-2|-|TRBV5-4|-
TGTGCCAGCAGCTTGGACGGGGACGCGAACACCGGGGAGCTGTTTTTT
CASSLDGDANTGELFF
>TRBJ1-2|-|TRBV7-2|TRBD1
TGTGCCAGCAGTAATGGCGAGCCGGGACAGGTCTCTTATGGCTACACCTTC
CASSNGEPGQVSYGYTF
>TRBJ2-7|once|TRBV18|TRBD1
TGTGCCAGCTCACCCCCGACAGGGGCGCCGGGTAACGAGCAGTACTTC
CASSPPTGAPGNEQYF
>TRBJ2-7|-|TRBV5-1|-
TGCGCCAGCCGACTAAGGACAGAGAGCTACGAGCAGTACTTC
CASRLRTESYEQYF
>TRBJ2-1|-|TRBV5-1|TRBD2
TGCGCCAGCAGCCTACTAGCGGGAGGAGGGTACAATGAGCAGTTCTTC
CASSLLAGGGYNEQFF
>TRBJ2-1|-|TRBV5-1|-
TGCGCCAGCAGCTTGGTCCGGGTCCCTAATGAGCAGTTCTTC
CASSLVRVPNEQFF
>TRBJ2-4|-|TRBV5-1|-
TGCGCCAGCAGCTTGGACGGGTCGTCCAAAAACATTCAGTACTTC
CASSLDGSSKNIQYF
>TRBJ2-5|few|TRBV7-3|-
TGTGCCAGCAGCCTGTCGGGACTCCCACAAGAGACCCAGTACTTC
CASSLSGLPQETQYF
>TRBJ2-7|-|TRBV5-6|-
TGTGCCAGCAGCCCCAGGGGTTTATATCACGAGCAGTACTTC
CASSPRGLYHEQYF
>TRBJ2-2|few|TRBV7-6|-
TGTGCCAGCAGCTTAGGTAGCGCGTTCTACACCGGGGAGCTGTTTTTT
CASSLGSAFYTGELFF